Listed below are T cell receptor beta chains from one sample, sequenced in a study of T cell responses to AZD1222 COVID-19 vaccine. Assay: immunoSEQ multiplex PCR; the TCRdb copy retains only in-frame clones and omits some. Of nearly 35,000 clones detected, approximately 86% appear once; the ten largest clones hold 6.8%. Sequenced here: peripheral blood, sampled on day 0 of AZD1222 vaccination. The receptors shown here come from an adult in good health. Both conserved end residues are part of each CDR3. Fields, in order: J gene, clone size, D gene, V gene, CDR3 protein, CDR3 DNA. D genes are given only for firm matches. Some rows mark clone size as missing; the rest say once, few, many or name a class of expanded clone.

TRBJ1-2 NA NA TRBV19 CASTPDTGYGYTF TGTGCCAGTACCCCGGACACGGGCTATGGCTACACCTTC
TRBJ1-2 NA NA TRBV30 CAWSGGGGYGYTF TGTGCCTGGAGTGGGGGGGGAGGCTATGGCTACACCTTC
TRBJ2-1 NA TRBD2 TRBV9 CASSEGHASGQFF TGTGCCAGCAGCGAGGGCCATGCTAGCGGACAGTTCTTC
TRBJ1-6 NA NA TRBV5-1 CASSRWEENSPLHF TGCGCCAGCAGCCGCTGGGAGGAAAATTCACCCCTCCACTTT
TRBJ1-1 few NA TRBV4-1 CASSQVGITEAFF TGCGCCAGCAGCCAAGTAGGCATCACTGAAGCTTTCTTT
TRBJ1-3 NA NA TRBV7-8 CASSLLWAGYGNTIYF TGTGCCAGCAGCTTATTGTGGGCAGGTTATGGAAACACCATATATTTT
TRBJ2-3 once NA TRBV14 CASSQEGRLTDTQYF TGTGCCAGCAGCCAGGAGGGTCGACTCACAGATACGCAGTATTTT
TRBJ2-2 NA TRBD2 TRBV27 CATSGLAGHTNTGELFF TGTGCCACCAGTGGGTTAGCGGGGCATACGAACACCGGGGAGCTGTTTTTT
TRBJ1-1 few NA TRBV9 CASSPGTGNTEAFF TGTGCCAGCAGCCCAGGGACTGGGAACACTGAAGCTTTCTTT
TRBJ1-5 once TRBD1 TRBV7-6 CASSLRTGGNQPQHF TGTGCCAGCAGCTTAAGGACAGGGGGTAATCAGCCCCAGCATTTT
TRBJ1-4 once NA TRBV19 CASGWDHNEKLFF TGTGCCAGTGGATGGGACCATAATGAAAAACTGTTTTTT
TRBJ2-1 NA TRBD2 TRBV7-2 CASSSTSGDYNEQFF TGTGCCAGCAGCTCGACTAGCGGTGATTACAATGAGCAGTTCTTC
TRBJ1-5 once NA TRBV9 CASSADLASNQPQHF TGTGCCAGCAGCGCGGATCTAGCTAGCAATCAGCCCCAGCATTTT
TRBJ1-4 NA NA TRBV29-1 CSVEEGERTNEKLFF TGCAGCGTTGAAGAAGGAGAACGGACTAATGAAAAACTGTTTTTT
TRBJ2-7 NA TRBD1 TRBV19 CASRLGGASSYEQYF TGTGCCAGTAGATTAGGGGGCGCGAGCTCCTACGAGCAGTACTTC
TRBJ2-1 NA NA TRBV28 CASKPWEAEGIHEQFF TGTGCCAGCAAGCCTTGGGAAGCAGAAGGGATCCATGAGCAGTTCTTC
TRBJ1-2 NA TRBD1 TRBV10-3 CAISPGQGASLLAHNYGYTF TGTGCTATCAGTCCGGGACAGGGGGCTTCACTGCTAGCCCATAACTATGGCTACACCTTC
TRBJ2-2 few NA TRBV6-5 CASSYSGRQTGELFF TGTGCCAGCAGTTACTCGGGGCGTCAGACCGGGGAGCTGTTTTTT
TRBJ1-6 few TRBD1 TRBV6-1 CASSDRGTGDSPLHF TGTGCCAGCAGTGATAGGGGGACAGGGGATTCACCCCTCCACTTT
TRBJ2-7 NA TRBD2 TRBV19 CASSPTTSGPLYEQYF TGTGCCAGTAGTCCAACGACTAGCGGGCCTCTCTACGAGCAGTACTTC
TRBJ1-2 NA NA TRBV5-1 CASSLFWGGNYGYTF TGCGCCAGCAGCTTATTCTGGGGCGGTAACTATGGCTACACCTTC
TRBJ1-2 NA TRBD1 TRBV7-2 CASNRDRVNYGYTF TGTGCCAGCAACCGGGACAGGGTTAACTATGGCTACACCTTC
TRBJ2-5 NA TRBD2 TRBV6-1 CASSEGGGTQYF TGTGCCAGCAGTGAAGGGGGGGGGACCCAGTACTTC
TRBJ2-5 NA NA TRBV7-9 CAIRGGTQETQYF TGTGCCATCCGAGGGGGAACGCAAGAGACCCAGTACTTC
TRBJ1-4 NA NA TRBV6-5 CASSRTVHNEKLFF TGTGCCAGCAGTCGGACAGTCCATAATGAAAAACTGTTTTTT
TRBJ2-3 NA NA TRBV5-4 CASSLGQGYQYF TGTGCCAGCAGCTTGGGGCAGGGATATCAGTATTTT
TRBJ1-4 NA TRBD1 TRBV2 CASRDEGAGKEKLFF TGTGCCAGCAGGGATGAGGGGGCGGGGAAAGAAAAACTGTTTTTT
TRBJ2-1 few NA TRBV7-6 CASSSEIPNEQFF TGTGCCAGCAGCTCCGAGATCCCCAATGAGCAGTTCTTC
TRBJ2-2 NA NA TRBV5-4 CASSSQGGAGELFF TGTGCCAGCAGCTCACAGGGAGGGGCCGGGGAGCTGTTTTTT
TRBJ1-5 NA NA TRBV12-5 CASGYDTDQPQHF TGTGCTAGTGGTTATGACACCGATCAGCCCCAGCATTTT
TRBJ1-5 NA NA TRBV7-2 CASSLVVGISGQPQHF TGTGCCAGCAGCTTAGTAGTGGGGATTTCGGGTCAGCCCCAGCATTTT
TRBJ2-2 NA NA TRBV5-1 CASSLDGQRNTGELFF TGCGCCAGCAGCTTGGATGGACAGAGGAACACCGGGGAGCTGTTTTTT
TRBJ2-7 NA TRBD1 TRBV7-2 CASSLTRDSRGEQYF TGTGCCAGCAGCTTAACCCGGGACAGCCGAGGGGAGCAGTACTTC
TRBJ1-2 NA NA TRBV28 CASSLSDRTYGYTF TGTGCCAGCAGTTTAAGTGACAGGACTTATGGCTACACCTTC
TRBJ1-2 NA NA TRBV28 CASNPGGGLYGYTF TGTGCCAGCAACCCGGGCGGGGGACTCTATGGCTACACCTTC
TRBJ2-2 NA TRBD1 TRBV19 CASSPQGVITGELFF TGTGCCAGTAGTCCACAGGGGGTTATCACCGGGGAGCTGTTTTTT
TRBJ1-4 NA NA TRBV7-8 CASSLLWGEDEKLFF TGTGCCAGCAGCTTACTCTGGGGCGAGGATGAAAAACTGTTTTTT
TRBJ2-3 NA NA TRBV10-3 CAIKDARGSTDTQYF TGTGCCATCAAAGATGCACGGGGTAGCACAGATACGCAGTATTTT
TRBJ1-4 NA NA TRBV12-3/TRBV12-4 CASTRNREGKLFF TGTGCCAGCACCCGGAACAGGGAGGGAAAACTGTTTTTT
TRBJ1-2 NA NA TRBV19 CASSIGYNYGYTF TGTGCCAGTAGTATAGGTTATAACTATGGCTACACCTTC
TRBJ2-3 medium-sized TRBD2 TRBV5-1 CASSGGLGGDTQYF TGCGCCAGCAGCGGGGGACTAGGGGGTGATACGCAGTATTTT
TRBJ2-5 NA NA TRBV11-2 CASSLVPPQETQYF TGTGCCAGCAGCTTAGTACCCCCCCAAGAGACCCAGTACTTC
TRBJ2-2 NA NA TRBV5-1 CASSLAPVSNTGELFF TGCGCCAGCAGCTTGGCCCCCGTATCGAACACCGGGGAGCTGTTTTTT
TRBJ1-6 few NA TRBV5-1 CASSLIPQQGYNSPLHF TGCGCCAGCAGCTTGATCCCGCAGCAGGGCTATAATTCACCCCTCCACTTT
TRBJ1-2 NA NA TRBV4-3 CASSQDLTGPLDGYTF TGCGCCAGCAGCCAAGACTTAACAGGGCCTCTTGACGGCTACACCTTC
TRBJ2-5 NA TRBD2 TRBV24-1 CATSYSGRGWQETQYF TGTGCCACCAGTTATAGCGGGAGAGGGTGGCAAGAGACCCAGTACTTC
TRBJ1-3 NA NA TRBV7-2 CASSLSGVTGNTIYF TGTGCCAGCAGCTTGTCAGGGGTGACTGGAAACACCATATATTTT
TRBJ1-1 NA TRBD1 TRBV5-1 CASSLAVGGGYTEAFF TGCGCCAGCAGCTTGGCCGTAGGGGGCGGGTACACTGAAGCTTTCTTT
TRBJ2-5 NA TRBD1 TRBV11-2 CASSYDRVETQYF TGTGCCAGCAGCTACGACAGGGTCGAGACCCAGTACTTC
TRBJ2-1 NA TRBD2 TRBV3-1/TRBV3-2 CASSQGIGLGDNEQFF TGTGCCAGCAGCCAAGGCATCGGACTAGGAGACAATGAGCAGTTCTTC
TRBJ2-4 NA NA TRBV28 CASSLPSTGRAHQYF TGTGCCAGCAGTTTACCCTCGACAGGGAGGGCCCATCAGTACTTC
TRBJ1-6 NA NA TRBV5-4 CASSLYSAYNSPLHF TGTGCCAGCAGCCTCTACAGTGCTTATAATTCACCCCTCCACTTT
TRBJ2-1 NA TRBD2 TRBV5-5 CASSRGLEGEQFF TGTGCCAGCAGCCGGGGACTAGAAGGTGAGCAGTTCTTC
TRBJ2-7 NA NA TRBV2 CASSVRSEQYF TGTGCCAGCAGTGTTCGGTCCGAGCAGTACTTC